These 22 T cell receptor beta chains were sequenced from one sample in a study of graft-versus-host responses after intestinal transplantation. Assay: immunoSEQ multiplex PCR; the TCRdb copy retains only in-frame clones and omits some. The sample yields approximately 50,000 clones, 65% to 85% seen once. These receptors have no identified antigens. The material sequenced was unstimulated CD4+ T cells sorted from spleen or lymph node cells, taken before transplant. Receptor source: a human donor who was the organ donor for an intestinal transplant.

The chain joins TRBV7-2 to TRBJ2-5, with TRBD2 matching over 13 bases. The CDR3 consists of 16 residues. V shed 0 bases, J shed 4 bases, and the junction held 2 bases outside the gene matches. From germline, CDR1 is SGHTA and CDR2 FQGNSA. CDR3 amino acids: CASSLARTSGRETQYF. The CDR3, as DNA: TGTGCCAGCAGCTTAGCGCGGACTAGCGGGAGAGAGACCCAGTACTTC.

In DNA, the CDR3 is TGCGCCAGCAGCTTGGGTGGGGACTCTGGAAACACCATATATTTT. This sequence encodes CASSLGGDSGNTIYF. The V call is TRBV5-1, the J call TRBJ1-3; D unclear. Looked up from germline, CDR1 is SGHRS and CDR2 is YFSETQ. Trimming stripped 0 bases from V and 0 bases from J, with 7 bases between. The CDR3 length is 15 residues. Full variable domain (outside the CDR3, taken from reference TRBV5-1 and TRBJ1-3): KAGVTQTPRYLIKTRGQQVTLSCSPISGHRSVSWYQQTPGQGLQFLFEYFSETQRNKGNFPGRFSGRQFSNSRSEMNVSTLELGDSALYLCASSLGGDSGNTIYFGEGSWLTVV.

This chain connects TRBV6-6 to TRBJ1-5; D ambiguous. Trimming removed 7 bases at V and 4 bases at J, with 11 bases between. The germline V gene encodes CDR1 MNHNY and CDR2 SVGAGI (reference sequence). The CDR3 totals 13 residues. In DNA, the CDR3 is TGTGCCAGCACTCGGGAACCGAATCAGCCCCAGCATTTT. This sequence encodes CASTREPNQPQHF.

The rearrangement links TRBV4-1 to TRBJ2-3; 9 nucleotides line up with TRBD2. With 6 bases clipped from V and 6 bases from J, the junction kept 10 bases outside the gene matches. The CDR3 length is 15 residues. In germline, CDR1 is MGHRA, CDR2 YSYEKL. The CDR3: CASSSLAGILDTQYF. CDR3 nucleotide sequence: TGCGCCAGCAGTAGCCTAGCGGGGATTTTGGATACGCAGTATTTT.

Of note for this clone: At one of its ends the junction is not consistent with the germline gene, which may arise from a read error. V usage is TRBV5-1 and J usage is TRBJ1-1; D remains ambiguous. CDR1 SGHRS and CDR2 YFSETQ come from the germline V gene. The CDR3 consists of 13 residues. The CDR3 DNA follows: TGTGCCAGCAGCTTGGATCTCTTCACTGAAGCTTTCTTT. Protein product: CASSLDLFTEAFF.

For the CDR3, the DNA is TGTGCCAGCAGCTTAGGGCCCCCATACGAGCAGTACTTC. It translates to CASSLGPPYEQYF. The chain links TRBV7-6 to TRBJ2-7; no clear D. V gave up 1 base and J gave up 4 bases, with 8 bases separating them. Germline CDR1 and CDR2: SGHVS and FNYEAQ. The CDR3 covers 13 residues.

In its sample, this clone was seen once. The CDR3 sequence is CASRPRTGASYGYTF. DNA of the CDR3: TGTGCCAGCAGACCACGGACAGGGGCCTCCTATGGCTACACCTTC. The chain carries TRBV6-5 and TRBJ1-2; 9 bases match TRBD1. Trimming at V came to 6 bases and at J to 4 bases, leaving 9 bases not matched to a gene. Germline CDR1 and CDR2: MNHEY and SVGAGI. The CDR3 totals 15 residues.

This CDR3 reads CASSEEGTAFF. The CDR3 DNA reads TGTGCCAGCAGTGAAGAGGGAACAGCTTTCTTT. The genes are TRBV2 and TRBJ1-1; D uncertain. Trimming took off 1 base at V and 10 bases at J, with 7 bases between the two ends. CDR1 and CDR2 from the germline V gene are SNHLY and FYNNEI. This CDR3 contains 11 residues.

The CDR3 spells CASSLSRRGYTGELFF. As DNA, the CDR3 is TGTGCCAGCAGCCTAAGTAGGCGGGGGTACACCGGGGAGCTGTTTTTT. The rearrangement links TRBV11-2 to TRBJ2-2; 7 bases are a match to TRBD2. The CDR3 is 16 residues long. V was clipped by 5 bases and J by 3 bases; unmatched bases: 9. Germline V gene data show CDR1 as SGHAT and CDR2 as FQNNGV.

The chain uses TRBV7-2 and TRBJ2-2, with 8 bases aligning to TRBD1. Germline CDR1 reads SGHTA; CDR2 reads FQGNSA. The CDR3 is made up of 15 amino acids. The V segment lost 4 bases and the J segment 0 bases; nucleotides outside the gene matches: 1. The CDR3 bases are TGTGCCAGCAGCTGGGGACAGGCGAACACCGGGGAGCTGTTTTTT. Translating gives CASSWGQANTGELFF.

This sequence joins TRBV5-4 and TRBJ1-2; tentative D call: TRBD1 (6 bases). Trimming pared 4 bases from V and 10 bases from J, leaving 17 bases between. Germline V gives CDR1 SGHNT, CDR2 YYREEE (reference sequence). The CDR3 extends over 13 amino acids. CDR3 DNA: TGTGCCAGCAGCCAGGGGTCTTTTAATGACTACACCTTC. Residues: CASSQGSFNDYTF.

The chain recombines TRBV9 with TRBJ2-1; 10 bases line up with TRBD1. The CDR3 contains 17 residues. Germline lookup yields CDR1 SGDLS and CDR2 YYNGEE. V was pared by 1 base and J by 2 bases, with 6 bases of the junction left unmatched. The chain's CDR3 is CASSVFSGTGAYNEQFF. The CDR3 region has the DNA TGTGCCAGCAGCGTATTTTCCGGGACAGGGGCCTACAATGAGCAGTTCTTC.

V is TRBV25-1 and J is TRBJ2-5; D might be TRBD2 (6 bases). The CDR3 runs to 17 residues. V lost 0 bases and J 1 base, leaving 15 bases between the germline ends. The germline V gene encodes CDR1 MGHDK and CDR2 SYGVNS. CDR3 amino acids: CASSEYSSGRIQETQYF. The CDR3 nucleotides are TGTGCCAGCAGTGAATATTCGTCCGGGAGAATCCAAGAGACCCAGTACTTC. Variable domain in full (rest from reference TRBV25-1 and TRBJ2-5): EADIYQTPRYLVIGTGKKITLECSQTMGHDKMYWYQQDPGMELHLIHYSYGVNSTEKGDLSSESTVSRIRTEHFPLTLESARPSHTSQYLCASSEYSSGRIQETQYFGPGTRLLVL.

The genes are TRBV5-6 and TRBJ1-4, with 10 bases aligning to TRBD1. Trimming removed 4 bases from V and 7 bases from J; junction bases left unmatched: 4. Germline CDR1 SGHDT, CDR2 YYEEEE. The CDR3 extends over 14 amino acids. CDR3 bases: TGTGCCAGCAGCCAGACAGGGGGCTTTGAAAAACTGTTTTTT. Protein product: CASSQTGGFEKLFF.

J is TRBJ2-5 and V is TRBV7-6, with TRBD2 identical over 9 bases. The germline CDR1 and CDR2 sequences are SGHVS and FNYEAQ. With V trimmed by 3 bases and J by 1 base, 3 bases remained unmatched. The CDR3 runs 15 residues. The chain's CDR3 is CASSFAGGPQETQYF. Written as DNA, the CDR3 is TGTGCCAGCAGCTTTGCGGGAGGGCCCCAAGAGACCCAGTACTTC.

The chain joins TRBV7-8 to TRBJ1-1, with D uncertain. The CDR3 is 14 residues long. Germline values: CDR1 SGHVS, CDR2 FQNEAQ. V lost 6 bases and J lost 0, with 11 bases in between. In nucleotides, the CDR3 is TGTGCCAGCAGGTCACAGCTGATGAACACTGAAGCTTTCTTT. Its translation: CASRSQLMNTEAFF.

The rearrangement links TRBV11-2 to TRBJ2-1, with 14 bases fitting TRBD2. Losses at the gene ends were 5 bases for V and 0 bases for J; bases not matched to a gene: 3. The CDR3 is made up of 17 amino acids. Germline assignment: CDR1 SGHAT and CDR2 FQNNGV. This chain's CDR3 is CASSRTSGGPSYNEQFF. The CDR3 DNA sequence: TGTGCCAGCAGCCGGACTAGCGGGGGGCCCTCCTACAATGAGCAGTTCTTC.

The genes are TRBV5-6 and TRBJ2-7; 7 bases are a match to TRBD2. With V trimmed by 3 bases and J by 4 bases, 4 bases remained unmatched. This CDR3 has 13 residues. The V gene's germline CDR1 is SGHDT and CDR2 YYEEEE. CDR3 protein: CASSWSGVYEQYF. CDR3 nucleotides: TGTGCCAGCAGCTGGAGCGGGGTGTACGAGCAGTACTTC.

The CDR3 sequence is CASSLGGAIDTQYF. The CDR3 region has the DNA TGTGCCAGCAGCTTGGGGGGCGCAATAGATACGCAGTATTTT. The J gene is TRBJ2-3, the V gene TRBV7-2; D tentatively fits TRBD1 or TRBD2 (6 bases each). Looked up from germline, CDR1 is SGHTA and CDR2 is FQGNSA. V lost 3 bases and J lost 5, with 12 bases in between. The CDR3 extends over 14 amino acids.

The chain employs TRBV7-8 and TRBJ1-2; 12 positions match TRBD1. The CDR3 has 15 amino acids. Germline CDR1 is SGHVS and CDR2 is FQNEAQ. V was pared by 5 bases and J by 5 bases, with 6 bases of the junction left unmatched. The CDR3 nucleotides read TGTGCCAGCAGCCCGGGACAGGGGGCGTTATATGGCTACACCTTC. Translating it yields CASSPGQGALYGYTF. Full variable domain (missing parts from reference TRBV7-8 and TRBJ1-2): GAGVSQSPRYKVAKRGQDVALRCDPISGHVSLFWYQQALGQGPEFLTYFQNEAQLDKSGLPSDRFFAERPEGSVSTLKIQRTQQEDSAVYLCASSPGQGALYGYTFGSGTRLTVV.

This chain's CDR3 is CASSLGLGQGANTIYF. The CDR3 bases are TGTGCCAGCAGCTTGGGCCTGGGACAGGGGGCGAACACCATATATTTT. This chain connects TRBV5-6 to TRBJ1-3; 12 bases line up with TRBD1. J was trimmed by 7 bases and V by 0 bases; bases with no gene match: 5. CDR3 length equals 16 residues. Germline loops: CDR1 SGHDT, CDR2 YYEEEE.

This clone was recorded once. This sequence joins TRBV6-6 and TRBJ1-2; TRBD1 matches 8 bases. The CDR3 totals 13 residues. Germline V gene sequence: CDR1 MNHNY, CDR2 SVGAGI (reference sequence). The J segment lost 8 bases and the V segment lost 7 bases, leaving 9 bases of the junction unmatched. CDR3 residues: CASNPQGARGYTF. The CDR3, as DNA: TGTGCCAGCAACCCTCAGGGGGCGAGGGGCTACACCTTC.